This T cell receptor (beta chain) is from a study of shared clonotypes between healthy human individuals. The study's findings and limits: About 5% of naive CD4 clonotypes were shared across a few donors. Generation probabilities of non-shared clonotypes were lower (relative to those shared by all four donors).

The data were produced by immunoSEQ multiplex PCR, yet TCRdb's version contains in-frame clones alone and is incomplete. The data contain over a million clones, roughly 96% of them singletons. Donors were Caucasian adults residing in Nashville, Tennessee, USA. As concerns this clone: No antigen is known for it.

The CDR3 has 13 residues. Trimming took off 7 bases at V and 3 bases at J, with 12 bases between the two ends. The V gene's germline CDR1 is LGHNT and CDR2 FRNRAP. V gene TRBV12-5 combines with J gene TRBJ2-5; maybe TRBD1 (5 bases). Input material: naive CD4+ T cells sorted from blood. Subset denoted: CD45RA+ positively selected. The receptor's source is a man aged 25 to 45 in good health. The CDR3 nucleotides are TGTGCTAGTGCTGACAGCCTAAAAGAGACCCAGTACTTC. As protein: CASADSLKETQYF.